By sample fraction, the clone carrying this T cell receptor (beta chain) is medium-sized. Its target is not known. Data came from immunoSEQ multiplex PCR; TCRdb stores just in-frame clones and leaves some out. The sample lists 110,000 or so clones; about nine tenths were seen once. The record originates from a study of T cell responses to AZD1222 COVID-19 vaccine. Study-wide results and limits: Recipients of AZD1222 seropositive at baseline numbered only 5 to 7. Clonal diversity was possibly underestimated, and the donors were mostly white British, with more females. The peak T cell response came first, and repertoires were sampled only after it. Once two AZD1222 doses were given, Spike-specific TCR breadth and depth went up.

Trimming left V 5 bases short and J 6 bases short, with 11 bases between. The CDR3 runs to 14 residues. The germline gives CDR1 SGHTA, CDR2 FQGNSA. This sequence joins TRBV7-2 and TRBJ1-6, with a possible D match to TRBD1 (6 bases). Sequenced here: peripheral blood, sampled 28 days after the second dose of the MenACWY control vaccine. The TCR was taken from an adult who received the MenACWY meningococcal vaccine as a control. CDR3 amino acids: CASSGPGANSPLHF. The CDR3 coding sequence is TGTGCCAGCAGCGGCCCGGGGGCTAATTCACCCCTCCACTTT.